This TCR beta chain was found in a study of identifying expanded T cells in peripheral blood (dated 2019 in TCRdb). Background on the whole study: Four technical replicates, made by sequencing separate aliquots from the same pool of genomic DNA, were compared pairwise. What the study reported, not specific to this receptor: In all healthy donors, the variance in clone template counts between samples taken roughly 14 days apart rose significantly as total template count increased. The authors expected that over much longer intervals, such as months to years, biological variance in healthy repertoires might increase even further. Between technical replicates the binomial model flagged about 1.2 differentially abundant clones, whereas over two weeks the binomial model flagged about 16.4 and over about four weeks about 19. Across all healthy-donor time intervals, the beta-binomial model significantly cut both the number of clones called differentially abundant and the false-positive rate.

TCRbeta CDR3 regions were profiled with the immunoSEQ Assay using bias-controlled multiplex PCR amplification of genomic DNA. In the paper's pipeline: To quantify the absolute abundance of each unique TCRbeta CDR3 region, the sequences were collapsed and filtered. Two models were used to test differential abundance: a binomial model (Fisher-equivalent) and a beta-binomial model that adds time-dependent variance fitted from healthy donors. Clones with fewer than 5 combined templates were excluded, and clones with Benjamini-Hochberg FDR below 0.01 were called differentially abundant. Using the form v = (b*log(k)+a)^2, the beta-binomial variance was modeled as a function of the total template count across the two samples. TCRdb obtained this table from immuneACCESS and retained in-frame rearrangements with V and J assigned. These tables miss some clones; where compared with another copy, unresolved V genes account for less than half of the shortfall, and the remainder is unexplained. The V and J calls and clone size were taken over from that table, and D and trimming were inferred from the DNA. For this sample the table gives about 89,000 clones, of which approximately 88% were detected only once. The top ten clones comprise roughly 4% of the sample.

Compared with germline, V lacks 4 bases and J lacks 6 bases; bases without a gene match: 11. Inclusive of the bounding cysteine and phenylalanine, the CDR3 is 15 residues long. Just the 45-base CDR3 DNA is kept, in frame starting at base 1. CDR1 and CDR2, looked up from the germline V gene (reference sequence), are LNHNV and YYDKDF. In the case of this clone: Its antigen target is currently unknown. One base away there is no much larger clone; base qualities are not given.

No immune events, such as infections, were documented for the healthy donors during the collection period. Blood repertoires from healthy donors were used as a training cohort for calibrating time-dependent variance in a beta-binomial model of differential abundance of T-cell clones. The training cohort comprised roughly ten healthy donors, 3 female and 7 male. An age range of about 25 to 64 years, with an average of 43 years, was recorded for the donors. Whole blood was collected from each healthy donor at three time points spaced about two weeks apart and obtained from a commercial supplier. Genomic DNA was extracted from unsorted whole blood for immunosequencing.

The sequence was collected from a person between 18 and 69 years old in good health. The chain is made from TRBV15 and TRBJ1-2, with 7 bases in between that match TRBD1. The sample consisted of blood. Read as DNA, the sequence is TGTGCCACCAGCACGACACGGGACAGCCCTAATGGCTACACCTTC. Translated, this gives CATSTTRDSPNGYTF.